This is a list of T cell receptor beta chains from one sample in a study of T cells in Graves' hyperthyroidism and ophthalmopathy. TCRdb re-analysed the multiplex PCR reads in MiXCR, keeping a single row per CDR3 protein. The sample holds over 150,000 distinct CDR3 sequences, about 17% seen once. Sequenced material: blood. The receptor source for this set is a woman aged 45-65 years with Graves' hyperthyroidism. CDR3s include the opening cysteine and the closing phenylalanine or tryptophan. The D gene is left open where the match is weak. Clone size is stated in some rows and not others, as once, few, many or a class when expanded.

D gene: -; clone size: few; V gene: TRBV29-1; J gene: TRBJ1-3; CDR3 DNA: TGCAGCGTTGAAGTAGCAGGGGTCTCTGGAAACACCATATATTTT; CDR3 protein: CSVEVAGVSGNTIYF
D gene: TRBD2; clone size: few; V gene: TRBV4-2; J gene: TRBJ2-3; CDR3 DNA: TGTGCCAGCAGCCAAGACAGGTGGCGGGAGGAGTCAGATACGCAGTATTTT; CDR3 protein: CASSQDRWREESDTQYF
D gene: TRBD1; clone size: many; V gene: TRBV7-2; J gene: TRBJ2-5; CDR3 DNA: TGTGCCAGCAGCTCGACAGGGGGCGTTACAGAGACCCAGTACTTC; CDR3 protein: CASSSTGGVTETQYF
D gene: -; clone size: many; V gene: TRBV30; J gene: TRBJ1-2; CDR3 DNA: TGTGCCTGGATTAAACAGGGTGTCTATGGCTACACCTTC; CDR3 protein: CAWIKQGVYGYTF
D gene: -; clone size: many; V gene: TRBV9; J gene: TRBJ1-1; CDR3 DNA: TGTGCCAGCAGCGTAGGTAGCACAGTACCTGAAGCTTTCTTT; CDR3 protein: CASSVGSTVPEAFF
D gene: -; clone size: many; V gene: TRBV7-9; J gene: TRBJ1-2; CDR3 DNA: TGTGCCAGCAGTTTCTCTACTAACTATGGCTACACCTTC; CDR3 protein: CASSFSTNYGYTF
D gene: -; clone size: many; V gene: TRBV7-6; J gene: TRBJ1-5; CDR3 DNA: TGTGCCAGCAGTCTGGGACCGGGTGGGGGCAATCAGCCCCAGCATTTT; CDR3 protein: CASSLGPGGGNQPQHF
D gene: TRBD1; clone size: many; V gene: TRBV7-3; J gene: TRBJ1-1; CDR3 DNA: TGTGCCAGCAGCTCCGGGACAGAGAACACTGAAGCTTTCTTT; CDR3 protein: CASSSGTENTEAFF
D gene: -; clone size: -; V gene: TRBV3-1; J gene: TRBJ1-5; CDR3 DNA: TGTGCCAGCAGCCAGGATTATAGCAATCAGCCCCAGCATTTT; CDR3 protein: CASSQDYSNQPQHF
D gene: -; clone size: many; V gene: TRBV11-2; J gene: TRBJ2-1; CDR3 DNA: TGTGCCAGCAGCTCAGCGGTTATAGTCTACAATGAGCAGTTCTTC; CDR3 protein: CASSSAVIVYNEQFF
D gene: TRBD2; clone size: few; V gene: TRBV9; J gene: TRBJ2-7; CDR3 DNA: TGTGCCAGCAGCGTAGAGACTAGCGCGGGAGTTTGGGAGCAGTACTTC; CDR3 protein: CASSVETSAGVWEQYF
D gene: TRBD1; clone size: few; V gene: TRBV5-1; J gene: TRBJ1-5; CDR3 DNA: TGCGCCAGCAGCCCGGAGACAGGGTTTGGTCAGCCCCAGCATTTT; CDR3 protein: CASSPETGFGQPQHF
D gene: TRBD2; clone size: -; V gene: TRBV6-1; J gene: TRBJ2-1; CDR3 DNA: TGTGCCAGCAGGGGGGGGGTGAGGGAGACGTTCTTC; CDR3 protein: CASRGGVRETFF
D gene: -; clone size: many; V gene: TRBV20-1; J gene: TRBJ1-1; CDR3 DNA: TGCAGTGCTAGAGGGGGGACGGGGAACACTGAAGCTTTCTTT; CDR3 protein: CSARGGTGNTEAFF
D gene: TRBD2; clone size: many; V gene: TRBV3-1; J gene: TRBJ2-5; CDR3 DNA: TGTGCCAGCAGCCAAGGCGTCGGTACGGGAGGGCAAGAGACCCAGTACTTC; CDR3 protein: CASSQGVGTGGQETQYF
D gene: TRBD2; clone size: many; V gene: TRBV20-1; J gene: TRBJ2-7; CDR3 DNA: TGCAGTGCTAGAGATCATAGGCTAGCGGGTCTGTTTAGCGAGCAGTACTTC; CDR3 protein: CSARDHRLAGLFSEQYF
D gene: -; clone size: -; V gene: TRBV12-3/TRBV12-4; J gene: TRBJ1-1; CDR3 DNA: TGTGCCAGCAGCAATCAACCAGACGGTGAAGCTTTCTTT; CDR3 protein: CASSNQPDGEAFF